This T cell receptor (beta chain) was retrieved from a study of blood T cells in healthy people across ages. Study outcomes and limitations: Both naive CD4+ cell counts and diversity were greater in long-lived donors than in aged donors.

This CDR3 is built from 15 residues. Germline V gene sequence: CDR1 SGHTA, CDR2 FQGNSA. V lost 4 bases, J lost 4 bases, and 8 bases stayed unmatched. Healthy Caucasian individuals from Russia aged roughly 6 to 95 served as donors. The second PCR ran about 7 to 12 cycles with a sample-barcoded 5' primer and J-beta primers. Each cDNA molecule was tagged by a template-switch adaptor that had 12 random nucleotides. CDR3-containing paired-end reads numbering at least 2.5 million came from each sample. MiXCR was run by TCRdb on the 5' RACE reads, yielding one entry per CDR3 protein. The table lists around 1,000,000 distinct CDR3 sequences, around two fifths of them singletons. Turning to this clonotype: Its specificity is unknown.

The sample was blood. The clonotype comes from a young man in good health. The chain uses TRBV7-2 and TRBJ1-1; 8 bases align to TRBD1. The CDR3 sequence: CASSSRTGQGTEAFF. The CDR3 coding sequence is TGTGCCAGCAGCTCCCGGACAGGGCAGGGCACTGAAGCTTTCTTT.